This TCR beta chain originates from a study of blood T cell repertoires in COVID-19. Across the whole study: Donors in the United States, Italy and Spain gave samples during acute or convalescent COVID-19. Nucleic acid was either cDNA or gDNA, and it came from T cells, B-cell-depleted T cells, or PBMCs.

Trimming cost V 5 bases and J 4 bases; bases outside gene matches: 7. The V gene's germline CDR1 is SGHTA and CDR2 FQGTGA. This CDR3 has 15 amino acids. Per the authors' pipeline: By means of reference gene primer amplification, nucleated cell counts were estimated. TCRdb's copy holds only in-frame clones and misses some; the assay was immunoSEQ multiplex PCR. V and J calls and clone size are as listed in that table; D and trimming were resolved from the DNA. The sample contains roughly 180,000 clones, 85% of which appear only once. This chain connects TRBV7-3 to TRBJ2-3; TRBD2 matches 9 bases. This TCR was sampled from a woman aged 55-70 years with acute or convalescent COVID-19. The sequenced material came from peripheral blood. The CDR3 is CASSPIAGDADTQYF. The CDR3 DNA reads as TGTGCCAGCAGCCCCATAGCGGGAGATGCAGATACGCAGTATTTT.